Here is one T cell receptor (beta chain) with its context. Antigen specificity is unknown. Recently diagnosed hyperthyroidism of less than 2 months' duration affected patients aged 18 to 65. The CDR3 regions of TCR beta were amplified from RNA transcripts. The study used the HTBI primer set for a first-round RT-PCR of the TCR CDR3. Each CDR3 protein gets one entry after TCRdb re-called the multiplex PCR reads with MiXCR. The sample has almost 600,000 distinct CDR3 sequences; about half are singletons. These data come from a study of T cells in Graves' hyperthyroidism and ophthalmopathy. CDR1 is SQVTM and CDR2 is ANQGSEA in the germline V gene. This CDR3 has 13 amino acids. V dropped 8 bases and J dropped 3 bases, with 16 bases sitting between them. Whole-study findings and limits: Model-based prediction identified ophthalmopathy a median 6.5 months prior to its onset. By a 13 V-J model, ophthalmopathy was set apart from stable hyperthyroidism. Appearing also in blood were most of the thyroid clonotypes expanded above 0.001.

The chain carries TRBV29-1 and TRBJ1-2, with no clear D. Specimen: peripheral blood or thyroid tissue (not recorded which). The sequence came from a young woman with Graves' hyperthyroidism. This chain's CDR3 is CSSYSRVYYGYTF. The CDR3 DNA follows: TGCAGCAGTTACTCGCGGGTTTACTATGGCTACACCTTC.